The 14 T cell receptor beta chains below come from one sample, sequenced in a study of blood T cell repertoires in COVID-19. Measured with immunoSEQ multiplex PCR; TCRdb has only the in-frame clones, and not every one. The sample has 150,000 or so clones, just over 85% seen once. The sequenced sample consisted of peripheral blood. These receptors all stem from a woman aged 55-75 years with acute or convalescent COVID-19.

The CDR3 here is CSTGGERTQYF. The CDR3 DNA reads as TGCAGTACCGGGGGGGAACGGACCCAGTACTTC. The rearrangement links TRBV20-1 to TRBJ2-5; 8 nucleotides line up with TRBD2. This CDR3 region has 11 residues. The germline V gene has CDR1 DFQATT and CDR2 SNEGSKA (reference sequence). The trim removed 8 bases at V and 7 bases at J, leaving 6 bases unmatched.

The chain combines TRBV9 with TRBJ1-6; the D gene is possibly TRBD1 (5 bases). In germline, CDR1 is SGDLS, CDR2 YYNGEE. The ends were cut back, 0 bases at V and 8 bases at J, with 12 bases in the middle. CDR3 length: 15 residues. The CDR3 bases are TGTGCCAGCAGCGTAGATTTCGGGGGAGATTCACCCCTCCACTTT. Encoded protein: CASSVDFGGDSPLHF. Full variable domain (outside the CDR3, taken from reference TRBV9 and TRBJ1-6): DSGVTQTPKHLITATGQRVTLRCSPRSGDLSVYWYQQSLDQGLQFLIQYYNGEERAKGNILERFSAQQFPDLHSELNLSSLELGDSALYFCASSVDFGGDSPLHFGNGTRLTVT.

This chain connects TRBV5-1 to TRBJ2-3, with 8 positions matching TRBD2. Per the germline V gene, CDR1 is SGHRS and CDR2 is YFSETQ. Unmatched junction bases numbered 2, after V lost 0 bases and J lost 5 bases. This CDR3 is 14 amino acids long. Written as DNA, the CDR3 is TGCGCCAGCAGCTTGGGGGCGGGAGGAGATACGCAGTATTTT. It codes for CASSLGAGGDTQYF.

This clone was observed a few times. J is TRBJ2-1 and V is TRBV27, with D unclear. The germline V gene has CDR1 MNHEY and CDR2 SMNVEV (reference sequence). This CDR3 comprises 13 residues. Trimming took 2 bases from V and 4 from J, leaving 6 bases between them. The CDR3 DNA reads as TGTGCCAGCAGTTTACTCCGTTACAATGAGCAGTTCTTC. Protein: CASSLLRYNEQFF.

The chain joins TRBV12-5 to TRBJ1-1, with 7 positions matching TRBD1. This CDR3 comprises 15 residues. Per the germline V gene, CDR1 is LGHNT and CDR2 is FRNRAP. Losses at the gene ends were 4 bases for V and 2 bases for J; bases not matched to a gene: 7. This CDR3 reads CASGSPTGINTEAFF. Written as DNA, the CDR3 is TGTGCTAGTGGTTCCCCGACAGGGATCAACACTGAAGCTTTCTTT.

V is TRBV21-1 and J is TRBJ2-5; the table calls TRBD2, which could not be checked here. TRBV21-1 is designated a pseudogene. The length of the CDR3 is 14 residues. The CDR3 DNA reads TGTGCCAGCAATAAGAGTAGCGCACAAGAGACCCAGTACTTC. Its protein product is CASNKSSAQETQYF.

The V gene is TRBV7-2, the J gene TRBJ2-7; 9 nucleotides agree with TRBD2. Germline lookup yields CDR1 SGHTA and CDR2 FQGNSA. The CDR3 runs to 15 residues. V trimming: 5 bases; J trimming: 3 bases; junction bases outside the gene matches: 8. This chain's CDR3 is CASSPLAGTFYEQYF. CDR3 bases: TGTGCCAGCAGCCCTCTAGCGGGGACCTTCTACGAGCAGTACTTC.

The V call is TRBV6-6, the J call TRBJ1-2, with D possibly TRBD1 on 6 matching bases. The ends were cut back, 7 bases at V and 8 bases at J, with 11 bases in the middle. From germline, CDR1 is MNHNY and CDR2 SVGAGI (reference sequence). The CDR3 length is 11 residues. DNA for the CDR3: TGTGCCAGCACCTACAGGGCGGGCTACACCTTC. As protein: CASTYRAGYTF.

The chain carries TRBV13 and TRBJ2-3; the D gene is possibly TRBD1 (6 bases). The CDR3 covers 15 residues. The germline V gene encodes CDR1 PRHDT and CDR2 FYEKMQ (reference sequence). Trimming shortened V by 1 base and J by 3 bases, and 11 bases separated the two germline ends. The CDR3 sequence: CASSLAGHPTDTQYF. CDR3 in DNA: TGTGCCAGCAGCTTAGCGGGACACCCAACAGATACGCAGTATTTT.

The gene calls are TRBV6-5 and TRBJ2-7; D possibly corresponds to TRBD1 (5 bases). The ends were cut back, 5 bases at V and 0 bases at J, with 14 bases in the middle. CDR3 length: 15 amino acids. CDR1 and CDR2 from the germline V gene are MNHEY and SVGAGI. The CDR3 loop reads CASSQTSDISYEQYF. CDR3 sequence (DNA): TGTGCCAGCAGTCAGACGTCGGACATCTCCTACGAGCAGTACTTC.

V and J are TRBV5-6 and TRBJ2-7, with TRBD2 matching 10 bases. V was clipped by 4 bases and J by 0 bases; unmatched bases: 10. CDR3 length equals 17 residues. Germline V gene lookup returns CDR1 SGHDT and CDR2 YYEEEE. The CDR3 loop reads CASSPVWASGSSYEQYF. CDR3 DNA: TGTGCCAGCAGCCCGGTTTGGGCTAGCGGGAGCTCCTACGAGCAGTACTTC.

The chain carries TRBV9 and TRBJ2-5; TRBD2 is a possible D gene (5 bases). Trimming stripped 2 bases from V and 1 base from J, with 6 bases between. The germline gives CDR1 SGDLS, CDR2 YYNGEE. The CDR3 sequence is 13 residues long. In DNA form, the CDR3 reads TGTGCCAGCAGCGTGAGCGGCCAAGAGACCCAGTACTTC. This sequence encodes CASSVSGQETQYF.

The CDR3 sequence is CASSPLAGGAEQYF. The CDR3 DNA is TGTGCCAGCAGTCCCCTAGCGGGGGGGGCCGAGCAGTACTTC. The chain employs TRBV6-5 and TRBJ2-7; TRBD2 matches 12 bases. The trim removed 5 bases at V and 6 bases at J, leaving 5 bases unmatched. Germline CDR1 reads MNHEY; CDR2 reads SVGAGI. This CDR3 is built from 14 residues.

The chain carries TRBV7-6 and TRBJ2-3; possibly TRBD1 for D (6 bases). The V end lost 3 bases, the J end lost 13 bases, and 26 bases lay between the germline ends. This CDR3 is built from 16 residues. Germline assignment: CDR1 SGHVS and CDR2 FNYEAQ. The CDR3 DNA is TGTGCCAGCAGCTTCGGGGACCTTGGGGTGGGGGCAGAGGAGTATTTT. Translated: CASSFGDLGVGAEEYF.